This T cell receptor beta chain came from a study of T cell responses to AZD1222 COVID-19 vaccine. Here immunoSEQ multiplex PCR was the method, and the copy in TCRdb shows in-frame clones only, minus some. Seen here are approximately 100,000 clones, about 86% observed once, and the top ten hold 10% to 15%. This clone was picked up one time. No antigen is known for it. Germline V gives CDR1 KGHDR, CDR2 SFDVKD. The CDR3 length is 11 residues. Trimming pared 3 bases from V and 5 bases from J, leaving 3 bases between. Study results and limitations: Repertoires were sampled only after the peak T cell response. Compared with day 0, the breadth and depth of the Spike-specific TCR repertoire rose significantly after two doses of AZD1222. Donors, mostly white British, included more females; clonal diversity was possibly underestimated.

V is TRBV24-1 and J is TRBJ2-5; no clear D. Sequenced here: peripheral blood, sampled on day 0 of AZD1222 vaccination. The TCR originated in an adult in good health. The CDR3 protein is CATSDRETQYF. The CDR3 DNA reads TGTGCCACCAGTGATAGGGAGACCCAGTACTTC.